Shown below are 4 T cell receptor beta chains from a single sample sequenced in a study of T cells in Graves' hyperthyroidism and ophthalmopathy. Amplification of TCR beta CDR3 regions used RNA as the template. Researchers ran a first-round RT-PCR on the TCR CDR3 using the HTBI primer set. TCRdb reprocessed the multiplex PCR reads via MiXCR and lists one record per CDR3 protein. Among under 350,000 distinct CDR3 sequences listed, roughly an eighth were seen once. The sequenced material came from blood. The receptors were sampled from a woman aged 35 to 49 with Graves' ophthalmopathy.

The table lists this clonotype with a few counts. CDR3 sequence reads: CASSFGLAGANEQFF. The CDR3 nucleotides read TGTGCCAGCAGCTTTGGACTAGCGGGGGCAAATGAGCAGTTCTTC. This chain connects TRBV5-4 to TRBJ2-1, with 13 nucleotides matching TRBD2. Germline V gene lookup returns CDR1 SGHNT and CDR2 YYREEE (reference sequence). The CDR3 runs to 15 residues. J lost 7 bases, V lost 2 bases, and 3 bases had no gene match.

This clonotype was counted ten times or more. The CDR3 nucleotides read TGCAGTGCTAGCGATAGGACAGACGAGCAGTTCTTC. It is translated as CSASDRTDEQFF. J is TRBJ2-1 and V is TRBV20-1, with a possible D match to TRBD1 (6 bases). V lost 3 bases and J 10 bases, leaving 13 bases between the germline ends. The length of the CDR3 is 12 residues. The germline CDR1 and CDR2 sequences are DFQATT and SNEGSKA (reference sequence).

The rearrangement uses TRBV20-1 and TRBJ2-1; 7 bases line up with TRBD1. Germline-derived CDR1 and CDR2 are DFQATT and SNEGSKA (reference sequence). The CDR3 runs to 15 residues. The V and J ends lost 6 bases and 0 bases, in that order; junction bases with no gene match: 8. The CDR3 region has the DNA TGCAGTGCCAGGGGGAGCATAAGCTCCTACAATGAGCAGTTCTTC. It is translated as CSARGSISSYNEQFF.

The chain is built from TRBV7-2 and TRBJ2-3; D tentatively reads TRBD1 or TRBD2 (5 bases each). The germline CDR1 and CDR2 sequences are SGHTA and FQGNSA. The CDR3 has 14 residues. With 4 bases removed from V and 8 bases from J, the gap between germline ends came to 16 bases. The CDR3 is CASSYRGDGGTQYF. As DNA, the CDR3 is TGTGCCAGCAGCTACCGGGGCGATGGGGGTACGCAGTATTTT.